Presented here are 5 T cell receptor beta chains from one specimen sequenced in a study of T cells in Graves' hyperthyroidism and ophthalmopathy. Amplification of TCR beta CDR3 regions was performed using RNA transcripts as template. Researchers ran a first-round RT-PCR on the TCR CDR3 using the HTBI primer set. TCRdb reprocessed the multiplex PCR reads via MiXCR and lists one record per CDR3 protein. The sample contains about 270,000 distinct CDR3 sequences, about 20% of which appear only once. Material: blood. All receptors come from a man younger than 45 with Graves' ophthalmopathy.

This clonotype was counted at least ten times. The chain uses TRBV28 and TRBJ1-1, with a weak D call TRBD1 (5 bases). The CDR3 covers 15 residues. With 6 bases removed from V and 7 bases from J, the gap between germline ends came to 21 bases. The germline V gene encodes CDR1 MDHEN and CDR2 SYDVKM. In DNA form, the CDR3 reads TGTGCCAGCAGCTTGGGGGGAGCAGGGAGAAGTGAAGCTTTCTTT. The encoded protein is CASSLGGAGRSEAFF.

This sequence joins TRBV5-1 and TRBJ2-2; the match to TRBD1 covers 10 bases. Germline assignment: CDR1 SGHRS and CDR2 YFSETQ. Germline trimming cut 1 base from V and 6 bases from J; bases unmatched to any gene: 6. The length of the CDR3 is 16 residues. CDR3: CASSLRTGGFAGELFF. The CDR3 bases are TGCGCCAGCAGCTTGAGGACAGGGGGTTTCGCCGGGGAGCTGTTTTTT. Full variable domain (rest looked up from reference TRBV5-1 and TRBJ2-2): KAGVTQTPRYLIKTRGQQVTLSCSPISGHRSVSWYQQTPGQGLQFLFEYFSETQRNKGNFPGRFSGRQFSNSRSEMNVSTLELGDSALYLCASSLRTGGFAGELFFGEGSRLTVL.

CDR3: CASSLSGPPYEQYF. The CDR3 nucleotides are TGTGCCAGCAGCTTAAGCGGTCCGCCCTACGAGCAGTACTTC. The rearrangement uses TRBV7-9 and TRBJ2-7; D is possibly TRBD2 (5 bases). The germline V gene encodes CDR1 SEHNR and CDR2 FQNEAQ (reference sequence). Trimming took 2 bases from V and 2 from J, leaving 10 bases between them. This CDR3 has 14 residues.

This clonotype appeared many times. The gene calls are TRBV7-2 and TRBJ1-6; D call uncertain. Trimming took off 5 bases at V and 6 bases at J, with 20 bases between the two ends. The CDR3 extends over 17 amino acids. Germline V gene lookup returns CDR1 SGHTA and CDR2 FQGNSA. The CDR3 DNA is TGTGCCAGCAGCCTATTACAACAACGAACCTCTAATTCACCCCTCCACTTT. Translating it yields CASSLLQQRTSNSPLHF.

This clonotype was observed a handful of times. The chain links TRBV20-1 to TRBJ2-1; D possibly corresponds to TRBD1 (5 bases). V was pared by 0 bases and J by 1 base, with 10 bases between. From germline, CDR1 is DFQATT and CDR2 SNEGSKA (reference sequence). This CDR3 contains 15 residues. The DNA for the CDR3 is TGCAGTGCTAGAGATCCGCAGGGTTCCTACAATGAGCAGTTCTTC. It specifies CSARDPQGSYNEQFF.